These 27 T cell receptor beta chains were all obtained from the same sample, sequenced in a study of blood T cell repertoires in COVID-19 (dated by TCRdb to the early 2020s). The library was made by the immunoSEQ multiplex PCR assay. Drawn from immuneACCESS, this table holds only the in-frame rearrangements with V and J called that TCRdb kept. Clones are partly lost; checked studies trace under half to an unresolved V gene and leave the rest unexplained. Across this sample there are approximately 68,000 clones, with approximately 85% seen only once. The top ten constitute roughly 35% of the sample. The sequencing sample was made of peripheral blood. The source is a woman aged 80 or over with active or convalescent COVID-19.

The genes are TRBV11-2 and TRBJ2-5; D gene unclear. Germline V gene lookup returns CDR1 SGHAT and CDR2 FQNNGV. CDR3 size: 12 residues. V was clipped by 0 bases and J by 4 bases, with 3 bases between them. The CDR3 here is CASSLDRETQYF. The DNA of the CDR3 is TGTGCCAGCAGCTTAGATCGAGAGACCCAGTACTTC.

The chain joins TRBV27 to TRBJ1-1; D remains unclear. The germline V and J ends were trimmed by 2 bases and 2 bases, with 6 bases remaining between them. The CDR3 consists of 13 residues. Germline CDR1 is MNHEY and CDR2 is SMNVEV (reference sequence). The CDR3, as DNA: TGTGCCAGCAGTTTAAAGACAAACACTGAAGCTTTCTTT. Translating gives CASSLKTNTEAFF.

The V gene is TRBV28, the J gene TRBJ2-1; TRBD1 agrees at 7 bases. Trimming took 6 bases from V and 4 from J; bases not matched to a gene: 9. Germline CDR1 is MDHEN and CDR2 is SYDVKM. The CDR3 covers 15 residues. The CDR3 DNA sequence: TGTGCCAGCAGCCTGCCGGGACAGAGATACAATGAGCAGTTCTTC. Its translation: CASSLPGQRYNEQFF.

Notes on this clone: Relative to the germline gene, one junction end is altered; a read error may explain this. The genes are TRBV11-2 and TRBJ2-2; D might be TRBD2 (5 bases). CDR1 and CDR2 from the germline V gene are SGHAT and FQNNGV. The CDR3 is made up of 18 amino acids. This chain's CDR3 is CASSSTAPAAGNSGELFF. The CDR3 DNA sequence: TGTGCCAGCAGCTCCACCGCTCCTGCCGCCGGGAACTCCGGGGAGCTGTTTTTT.

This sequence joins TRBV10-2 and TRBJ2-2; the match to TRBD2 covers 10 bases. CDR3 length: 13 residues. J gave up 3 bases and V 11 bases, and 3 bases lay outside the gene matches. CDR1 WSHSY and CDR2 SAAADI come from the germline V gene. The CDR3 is CASGTSDTGELFF. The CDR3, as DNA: TGCGCCTCGGGGACTAGCGACACCGGGGAGCTGTTTTTT.

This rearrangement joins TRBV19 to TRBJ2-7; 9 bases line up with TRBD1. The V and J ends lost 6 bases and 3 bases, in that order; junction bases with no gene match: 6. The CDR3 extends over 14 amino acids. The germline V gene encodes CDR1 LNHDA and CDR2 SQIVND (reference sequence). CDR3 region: CASSFGTGSYEQYF. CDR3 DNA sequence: TGTGCCAGTAGCTTCGGGACAGGGAGCTACGAGCAGTACTTC. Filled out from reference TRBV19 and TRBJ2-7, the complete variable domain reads DGGITQSPKYLFRKEGQNVTLSCEQNLNHDAMYWYRQDPGQGLRLIYYSQIVNDFQKGDIAEGYSVSREKKESFPLTVTSAQKNPTAFYLCASSFGTGSYEQYFGPGTRLTVT.

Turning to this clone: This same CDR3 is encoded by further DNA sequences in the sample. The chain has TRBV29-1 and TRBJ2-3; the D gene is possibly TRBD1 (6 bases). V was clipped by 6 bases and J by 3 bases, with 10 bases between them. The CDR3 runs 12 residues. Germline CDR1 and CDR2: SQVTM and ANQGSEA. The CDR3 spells CSVGARTDTQYF. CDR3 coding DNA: TGCAGCGTGGGGGCAAGAACAGATACGCAGTATTTT.

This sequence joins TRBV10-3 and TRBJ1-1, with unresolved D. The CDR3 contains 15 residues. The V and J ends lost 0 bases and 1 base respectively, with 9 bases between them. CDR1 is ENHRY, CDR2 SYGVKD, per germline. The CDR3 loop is CAISESYRSNTEAFF. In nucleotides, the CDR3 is TGTGCCATCAGTGAGTCGTACAGATCGAACACTGAAGCTTTCTTT.

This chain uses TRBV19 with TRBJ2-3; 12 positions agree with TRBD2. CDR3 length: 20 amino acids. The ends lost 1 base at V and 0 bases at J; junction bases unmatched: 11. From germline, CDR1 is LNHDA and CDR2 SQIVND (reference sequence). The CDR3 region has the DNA TGTGCCAGTAGTATAGGGAGGCTAGCGGGGGGGCCGTATAGCACAGATACGCAGTATTTT. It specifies CASSIGRLAGGPYSTDTQYF.

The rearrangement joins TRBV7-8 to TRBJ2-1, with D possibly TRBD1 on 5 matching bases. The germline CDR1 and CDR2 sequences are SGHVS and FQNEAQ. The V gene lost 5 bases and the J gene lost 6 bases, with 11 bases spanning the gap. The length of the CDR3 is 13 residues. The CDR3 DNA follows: TGTGCCAGCAGCCTACTCACAGGCAATGAGCAGTTCTTC. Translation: CASSLLTGNEQFF.

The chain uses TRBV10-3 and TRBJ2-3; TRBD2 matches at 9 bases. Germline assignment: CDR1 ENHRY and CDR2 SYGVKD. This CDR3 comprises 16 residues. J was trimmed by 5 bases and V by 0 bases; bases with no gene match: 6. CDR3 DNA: TGTGCCATCAGTGAGTCGGGGCGGGGGGGTAAAGATACGCAGTATTTT. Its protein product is CAISESGRGGKDTQYF.

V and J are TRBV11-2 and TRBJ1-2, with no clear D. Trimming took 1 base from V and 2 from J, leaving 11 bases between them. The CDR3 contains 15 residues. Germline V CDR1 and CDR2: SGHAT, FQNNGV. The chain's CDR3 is CASSLVPGWNYGYTF. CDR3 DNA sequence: TGTGCCAGCAGCTTAGTCCCGGGATGGAACTATGGCTACACCTTC.

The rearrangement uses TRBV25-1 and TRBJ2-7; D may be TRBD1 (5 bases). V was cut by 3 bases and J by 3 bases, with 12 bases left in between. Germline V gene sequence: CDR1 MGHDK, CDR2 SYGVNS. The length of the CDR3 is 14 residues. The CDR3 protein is CASSDSWGFYEQYF. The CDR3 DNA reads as TGTGCCAGCAGTGATTCGTGGGGCTTCTACGAGCAGTACTTC.

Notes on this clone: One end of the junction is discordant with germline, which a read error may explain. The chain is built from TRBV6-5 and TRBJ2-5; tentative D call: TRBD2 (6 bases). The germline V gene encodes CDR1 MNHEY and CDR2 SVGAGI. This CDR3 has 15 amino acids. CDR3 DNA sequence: TGTGCCAGCAGTGACTCAGGGCGGGGCGGGGAGACCCAGTACTTC. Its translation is CASSDSGRGGETQYF.

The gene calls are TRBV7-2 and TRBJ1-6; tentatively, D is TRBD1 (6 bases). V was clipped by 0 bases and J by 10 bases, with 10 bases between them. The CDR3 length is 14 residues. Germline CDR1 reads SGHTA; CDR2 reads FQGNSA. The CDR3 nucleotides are TGTGCCAGCAGCTTAGCGGGGGCACGATCACCCCTCCACTTT. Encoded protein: CASSLAGARSPLHF.

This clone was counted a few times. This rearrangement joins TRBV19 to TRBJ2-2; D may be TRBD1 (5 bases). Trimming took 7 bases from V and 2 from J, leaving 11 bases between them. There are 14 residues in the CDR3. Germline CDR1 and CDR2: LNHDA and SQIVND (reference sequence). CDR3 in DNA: TGTGCCAGTACCTCCCGGACAAACACCGGGGAGCTGTTTTTT. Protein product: CASTSRTNTGELFF.

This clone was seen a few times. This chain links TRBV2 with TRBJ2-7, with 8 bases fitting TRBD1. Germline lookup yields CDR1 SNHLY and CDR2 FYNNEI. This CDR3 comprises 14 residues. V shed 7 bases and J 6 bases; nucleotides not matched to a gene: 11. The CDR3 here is CASILEDRVSEQYF. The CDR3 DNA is TGTGCCAGCATCCTTGAGGACAGGGTTAGCGAGCAGTACTTC.

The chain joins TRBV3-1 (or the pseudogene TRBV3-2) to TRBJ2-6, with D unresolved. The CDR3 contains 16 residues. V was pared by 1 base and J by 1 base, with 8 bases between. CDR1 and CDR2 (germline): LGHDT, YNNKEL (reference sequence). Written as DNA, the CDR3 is TGTGCCAGCAGCCAAGGGGCTCCGTCTGGGGCCAACGTCCTGACTTTC. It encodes CASSQGAPSGANVLTF.

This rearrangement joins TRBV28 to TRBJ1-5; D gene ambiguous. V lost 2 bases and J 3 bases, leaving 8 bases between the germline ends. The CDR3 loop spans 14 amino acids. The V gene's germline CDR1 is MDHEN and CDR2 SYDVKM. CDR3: CASSLGQINQPQHF. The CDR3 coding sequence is TGTGCCAGCAGTTTAGGGCAGATCAATCAGCCCCAGCATTTT.

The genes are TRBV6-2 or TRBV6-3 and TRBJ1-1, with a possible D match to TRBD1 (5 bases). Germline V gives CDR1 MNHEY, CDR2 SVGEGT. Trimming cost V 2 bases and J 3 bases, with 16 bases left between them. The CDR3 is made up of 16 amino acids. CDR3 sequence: CASSYSLGGKDTEAFF. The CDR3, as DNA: TGTGCCAGCAGTTACAGTTTGGGGGGTAAGGACACTGAAGCTTTCTTT.

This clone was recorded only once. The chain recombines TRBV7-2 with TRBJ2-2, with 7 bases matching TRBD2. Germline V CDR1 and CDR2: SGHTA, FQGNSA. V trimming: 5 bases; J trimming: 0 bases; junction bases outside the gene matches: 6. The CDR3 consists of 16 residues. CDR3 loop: CASSAAGLPNTGELFF. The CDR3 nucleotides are TGTGCCAGCAGCGCCGCGGGACTACCGAACACCGGGGAGCTGTTTTTT.

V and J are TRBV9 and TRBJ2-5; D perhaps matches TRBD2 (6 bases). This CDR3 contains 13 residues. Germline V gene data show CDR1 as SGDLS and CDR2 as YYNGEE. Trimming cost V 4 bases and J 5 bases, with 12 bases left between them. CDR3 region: CASSIGGWETQYF. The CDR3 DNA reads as TGTGCCAGCAGCATTGGGGGGTGGGAGACCCAGTACTTC.

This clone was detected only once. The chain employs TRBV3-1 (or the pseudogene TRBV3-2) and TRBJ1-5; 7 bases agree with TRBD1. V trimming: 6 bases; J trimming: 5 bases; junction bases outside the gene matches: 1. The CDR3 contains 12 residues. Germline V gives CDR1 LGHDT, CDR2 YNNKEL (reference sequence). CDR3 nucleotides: TGTGCCAGCAGTCAGGGGGATCAGCCCCAGCATTTT. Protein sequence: CASSQGDQPQHF.

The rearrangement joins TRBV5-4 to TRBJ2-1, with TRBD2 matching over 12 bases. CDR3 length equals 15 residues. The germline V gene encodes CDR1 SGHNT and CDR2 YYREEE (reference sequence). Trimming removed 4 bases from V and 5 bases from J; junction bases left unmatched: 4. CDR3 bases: TGTGCCAGCAGCCCTGGACTAGCGGGGAACAATGAGCAGTTCTTC. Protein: CASSPGLAGNNEQFF.

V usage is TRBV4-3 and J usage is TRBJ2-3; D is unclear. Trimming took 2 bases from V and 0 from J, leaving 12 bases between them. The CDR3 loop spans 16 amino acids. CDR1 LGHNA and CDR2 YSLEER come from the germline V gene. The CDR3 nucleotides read TGCGCCAGCAGCCAAAACCGCCTGGCTAGCACAGATACGCAGTATTTT. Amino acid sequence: CASSQNRLASTDTQYF.

CDR3 in DNA: TGTGCCAGCAGTTCCCTACAAAGACAACATAGCAATCAGCCCCAGCATTTT. Translated: CASSSLQRQHSNQPQHF. The V gene is TRBV6-2 or TRBV6-3, the J gene TRBJ1-5; D uncertain. V was pared by 4 bases and J by 0 bases, with 16 bases between. CDR3 length: 17 amino acids. Germline-derived CDR1 and CDR2 are MNHEY and SVGEGT.

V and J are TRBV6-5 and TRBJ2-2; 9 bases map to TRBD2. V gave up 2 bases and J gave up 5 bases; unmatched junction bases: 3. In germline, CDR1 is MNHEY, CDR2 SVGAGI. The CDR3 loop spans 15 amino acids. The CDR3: CASSYRAGGTGELFF. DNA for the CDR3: TGTGCCAGCAGTTACAGAGCGGGGGGTACCGGGGAGCTGTTTTTT.